The 30 T cell receptor beta chains below were found in one sample sequenced in a study of blood T cells in healthy people across ages. A sample-barcoded 5' primer and a J-beta primer mix were used in a second PCR of roughly 7 to 11 cycles. TCRdb called the 5' RACE reads again in MiXCR, with one record for every CDR3 protein. The data hold some 1.8 million distinct CDR3 sequences, with roughly 43% observed a single time. Sequencing used blood. The receptors here all came from a human donor in good health.

V gene TRBV5-5 combines with J gene TRBJ1-5; D perhaps matches TRBD1 (6 bases). The CDR3 is 13 amino acids. Trimming removed 4 bases at V and 6 bases at J, with 11 bases between. Germline CDR1 is SGHKS and CDR2 is YYEKEE (reference sequence). CDR3 in DNA: TGTGCCAGCAGCGACGGAGGGGGTCAGCCCCAGCATTTT. It codes for CASSDGGGQPQHF.

This clonotype was seen more than once but under ten times. V and J are TRBV6-5 and TRBJ1-1, with D uncertain. CDR1 is MNHEY and CDR2 is SVGAGI in the germline V gene. The CDR3 is 14 residues long. V lost 7 bases to trimming and J lost 3 bases, with 15 bases between them. The CDR3 spells CASTQGGRYTEAFF. In nucleotides, the CDR3 is TGTGCCAGCACCCAAGGAGGGAGGTACACTGAAGCTTTCTTT.

This clonotype was detected a few times. One junction end does not reproduce the germline sequence, and a read error may be involved. This chain uses TRBV7-9 with TRBJ2-4, with D tentatively TRBD2 (5 bases). The better agreement between TRBJ2-7 and the DNA end casts doubt on the J call. Germline loops: CDR1 SEHNR, CDR2 FQNEAQ (reference sequence). The CDR3 runs to 14 residues. The CDR3: CASSLVDGVYEQYF. Here the CDR3 DNA reads TGTGCCAGCAGTTTAGTGGACGGGGTATACGAGCAGTACTTC.

The rearrangement uses TRBV30 and TRBJ2-7; 11 nucleotides agree with TRBD2. Germline V gene data show CDR1 as GTSNPN and CDR2 as SVGIG (reference sequence). The CDR3 covers 14 residues. The ends lost 2 bases at V and 6 bases at J; junction bases unmatched: 6. CDR3 sequence reads: CAWSKTGTSGEQYF. The CDR3, as DNA: TGTGCCTGGAGTAAAACCGGGACTAGCGGCGAGCAGTACTTC.

The chain uses TRBV7-2 and TRBJ2-7; D may match TRBD1 or TRBD2 (5 bases each). The CDR3 totals 15 residues. CDR1 and CDR2 (germline): SGHTA, FQGNSA. The germline V and J ends were trimmed by 2 bases and 0 bases, with 11 bases remaining between them. The CDR3 coding sequence is TGTGCCAGCAGCTTATCGAAGGGGAGCTCCTACGAGCAGTACTTC. Amino acids: CASSLSKGSSYEQYF.

A few counts support this clonotype. The V and J genes are TRBV7-2 and TRBJ2-7, with 8 bases lining up with TRBD2. The germline gives CDR1 SGHTA, CDR2 FQGNSA. With V trimmed by 5 bases and J by 5 bases, 8 bases remained unmatched. CDR3 length equals 14 residues. The CDR3 DNA is TGTGCCAGCAGCCCACGTAGCGGGGAAAACGAGCAGTACTTC. As protein: CASSPRSGENEQYF.

The V call is TRBV7-9, the J call TRBJ1-2; D is unresolved. The CDR3 is 16 residues long. Germline CDR1 reads SEHNR; CDR2 reads FQNEAQ (reference sequence). V was shortened by 4 bases and J by 0 bases, with 15 bases between the two germline ends. This CDR3 is CASSYPGQSSNYGYTF. CDR3 nucleotide sequence: TGTGCCAGCAGCTACCCCGGGCAGTCATCTAACTATGGCTACACCTTC.

The chain links TRBV9 to TRBJ2-5, with 7 bases that match TRBD1. This CDR3 has 14 amino acids. The junction had 6 bases not matched to a gene; V was cut back by 4 bases and J by 3 bases. Germline values: CDR1 SGDLS, CDR2 YYNGEE. The CDR3 nucleotides read TGTGCCAGCAGCCCGGAAGGGACAGAAGAGACCCAGTACTTC. Translation: CASSPEGTEETQYF.

The chain has TRBV9 and TRBJ1-1, with D possibly being TRBD1 (6 bases). The germline V gene encodes CDR1 SGDLS and CDR2 YYNGEE. The germline V and J ends were trimmed by 0 bases and 1 base, with 13 bases remaining between them. The CDR3 runs to 16 residues. The CDR3 nucleotides read TGTGCCAGCAGCGTAGTTATAGGGGGGGGGAACACTGAAGCTTTCTTT. Amino acid sequence: CASSVVIGGGNTEAFF.

This clonotype was counted ten times or more. V usage is TRBV3-1 and J usage is TRBJ1-2, with D possibly TRBD1 on 6 matching bases. Germline loops: CDR1 LGHDT, CDR2 YNNKEL (reference sequence). Trimming shortened V by 6 bases and J by 7 bases, and 12 bases separated the two germline ends. The CDR3 extends over 12 amino acids. This chain's CDR3 is CASSQQGFGYTF. In DNA form, the CDR3 reads TGTGCCAGCAGTCAACAGGGATTTGGCTACACCTTC.

This clonotype was detected only a few times. The chain is built from TRBV20-1 and TRBJ1-2; TRBD1 is a possible D gene (5 bases). Germline CDR1 DFQATT, CDR2 SNEGSKA (reference sequence). The CDR3 spans 13 residues. Trimming stripped 5 bases from V and 3 bases from J, with 13 bases between. The CDR3 region is CSALLRGYYGYTF. CDR3 DNA sequence: TGCAGTGCTCTTCTAAGGGGCTACTATGGCTACACCTTC.

The V and J genes are TRBV11-2 and TRBJ2-4; 7 bases agree with TRBD1. The tail of the sequence fits TRBJ2-7 better, so the J call may be wrong. The CDR3 runs to 14 residues. CDR1 and CDR2 (germline): SGHAT, FQNNGV. CDR3 nucleotide sequence: TGTGCCAGCAGCTTAGAGGGCAGGGGGATCGAGCAGTACTTC. Protein: CASSLEGRGIEQYF.

This clonotype was detected only a few times. V usage is TRBV3-1 and J usage is TRBJ2-7, with 7 bases aligning to TRBD1. This CDR3 has 16 amino acids. The V and J ends lost 1 base and 3 bases, in that order; junction bases with no gene match: 9. The germline V gene has CDR1 LGHDT and CDR2 YNNKEL (reference sequence). The CDR3 spells CASSQGQGVRGYEQYF. The CDR3 coding sequence is TGTGCCAGCAGCCAAGGGCAGGGGGTTCGAGGCTACGAGCAGTACTTC.

The chain has TRBV12-3 or TRBV12-4 and TRBJ2-5, with D perhaps TRBD2 (6 bases). The CDR3 extends over 15 amino acids. Trimming pared 10 bases from V and 3 bases from J, leaving 21 bases between. The CDR3 spells CATKPYGGRKETQYF. The CDR3 region has the DNA TGTGCCACCAAACCTTACGGGGGAAGAAAAGAGACCCAGTACTTC.

CDR3 coding DNA: TGTGCCAGCAGCCCCCACGATGGCTACACCTTC. This encodes CASSPHDGYTF. J is TRBJ1-2 and V is TRBV7-9; D is undetermined. Germline CDR1 and CDR2: SEHNR and FQNEAQ (reference sequence). This CDR3 spans 11 amino acids. V was trimmed by 5 bases and J by 6 bases, leaving 7 bases between them.

The rearrangement joins TRBV6-6 to TRBJ2-5; 7 bases are shared with TRBD1. Germline lookup yields CDR1 MNHNY and CDR2 SVGAGI (reference sequence). V lost 8 bases and J lost 5; bases outside the gene matches: 17. The CDR3 has 16 amino acids. As DNA, the CDR3 is TGTGCCAGCCAAGACAGGGAAGAGGGGGCCGGGGAGACCCAGTACTTC. Protein sequence: CASQDREEGAGETQYF.

The chain employs TRBV7-2 and TRBJ2-7; D unclear. The CDR3 totals 14 residues. Germline V lookup: CDR1 SGHTA, CDR2 FQGNSA. V lost 5 bases to trimming and J lost 2 bases, with 13 bases between them. CDR3 bases: TGTGCCAGCAGCCCTCACCGGCTTACCTACGAGCAGTACTTC. Protein: CASSPHRLTYEQYF. Full variable domain (outside the CDR3, taken from reference TRBV7-2 and TRBJ2-7): GAGVSQSPSNKVTEKGKDVELRCDPISGHTALYWYRQSLGQGLEFLIYFQGNSAPDKSGLPSDRFSAERTGGSVSTLTIQRTQQEDSAVYLCASSPHRLTYEQYFGPGTRLTVT.

The V gene is TRBV20-1, the J gene TRBJ2-1; 13 bases align to TRBD2. CDR3 length: 17 residues. The junction had 9 bases not matched to a gene; V was cut back by 6 bases and J by 1 base. Germline CDR1 DFQATT, CDR2 SNEGSKA (reference sequence). CDR3 in DNA: TGCAGTGCCTGGACTAGCGGGGGCGAACTTTCCTACAATGAGCAGTTCTTC. Translation: CSAWTSGGELSYNEQFF.

This chain connects TRBV11-3 to TRBJ1-1; D is undetermined. This CDR3 has 13 residues. CDR1 SGHNT and CDR2 YENEEA come from the germline V gene. V was trimmed by 2 bases and J by 4 bases, leaving 8 bases between them. The DNA of the CDR3 is TGTGCCAGCAGCTTATTCGTGGGCACTGAAGCTTTCTTT. Its translation is CASSLFVGTEAFF. Using reference TRBV11-3 and TRBJ1-1 for the parts outside the CDR3, the full variable domain is EAGVVQSPRYKIIEKKQPVAFWCNPISGHNTLYWYLQNLGQGPELLIRYENEEAVDDSQLPKDRFSAERLKGVDSTLKIQPAELGDSAVYLCASSLFVGTEAFFGQGTRLTVV.

This clonotype was counted at least ten times. The junction shows a germline mismatch at one end, possibly a read error. The rearrangement joins TRBV3-1 to TRBJ1-1, with D possibly matching TRBD1 (6 bases). This CDR3 is built from 13 residues. Germline V gene sequence: CDR1 LGHDT, CDR2 YNNKEL (reference sequence). The CDR3 DNA follows: TGCGCCAGCAGCCCGCGGACAGACACTGAAGCTTTCTTT. Amino acid sequence: CASSPRTDTEAFF.

The V call is TRBV29-1, the J call TRBJ1-2, with 10 nucleotides matching TRBD1. In germline, CDR1 is SQVTM, CDR2 ANQGSEA. CDR3 length: 15 amino acids. Trimming took 3 bases from V and 3 from J; bases not matched to a gene: 7. Here the CDR3 reads CSVESWTGGDYGYTF. In DNA, the CDR3 is TGCAGCGTTGAGAGTTGGACAGGGGGAGACTATGGCTACACCTTC.

As regards this clonotype: Mismatch with germline at one junction end may stem from a read error. This chain uses TRBV20-1 with TRBJ2-1; D may be TRBD2 (6 bases). The CDR3 extends over 15 amino acids. The V gene's germline CDR1 is DFQATT and CDR2 SNEGSKA (reference sequence). The CDR3 loop reads CSARDFAGRYNEQFF. The CDR3 DNA follows: TGCAGCGCTAGAGATTTTGCGGGGCGATACAATGAGCAGTTCTTC.

This clonotype was seen a handful of times. V is TRBV20-1 and J is TRBJ2-7; D is unclear. CDR3 length: 13 residues. Germline CDR1 reads DFQATT; CDR2 reads SNEGSKA (reference sequence). V lost 3 bases and J lost 5, with 14 bases in between. The chain's CDR3 is CSASDLAPHEQYF. CDR3 sequence (DNA): TGCAGTGCTAGCGATCTCGCCCCCCACGAGCAGTACTTC.

There are many counts of this clonotype. This chain links TRBV11-2 with TRBJ2-1, with D maybe TRBD2 (5 bases). The CDR3 sequence is 14 residues long. Germline values: CDR1 SGHAT, CDR2 FQNNGV. V lost 5 bases and J lost 10, with 18 bases in between. The CDR3 loop is CASSADLPRWEQFF. In DNA, the CDR3 is TGTGCCAGCAGCGCGGACTTGCCTAGGTGGGAGCAGTTCTTC.

This chain uses TRBV9 with TRBJ1-5; 11 nucleotides line up with TRBD1. There are 15 residues in the CDR3. Germline lookup yields CDR1 SGDLS and CDR2 YYNGEE. With 0 bases clipped from V and 5 bases from J, the junction kept 1 base outside the gene matches. CDR3 sequence: CASSVAGQGDQPQHF. The CDR3 nucleotides are TGTGCCAGCAGCGTAGCGGGACAGGGGGATCAGCCCCAGCATTTT.

This clonotype was detected only a few times. An end of the junction does not agree with germline; a read error may underlie this. V is TRBV7-2 and J is TRBJ1-1; D unresolved. The CDR3 sequence is 15 residues long. Germline CDR1 SGHTA, CDR2 FQGNSA. CDR3 in amino acids: CASNLAGSQNTEAFF. CDR3 in DNA: TGTGCCAGCAACTTAGCTGGGAGCCAGAACACTGAAGCTTTCTTT.

The CDR3 DNA sequence: TGCAGTGCTGACGGGACTAGCGGGGGGCCCAACAATGAGCAGTTCTTC. This gives the protein CSADGTSGGPNNEQFF. This rearrangement joins TRBV20-1 to TRBJ2-1, with 15 bases that match TRBD2. V lost 5 bases and J lost 5; bases outside the gene matches: 7. The CDR3 has 16 residues. CDR1 DFQATT and CDR2 SNEGSKA come from the germline V gene (reference sequence).

This CDR3 is CASNVRESRQPQHF. CDR3 sequence (DNA): TGTGCCAGCAATGTCCGGGAATCGAGGCAGCCCCAGCATTTT. The chain couples TRBV28 to TRBJ1-5; no clear D. Germline CDR1 MDHEN, CDR2 SYDVKM. This CDR3 contains 14 residues. Between the trimmed V and J ends, which lost 7 bases and 7 bases, there was a span of 17 bases.

The V call is TRBV11-2, the J call TRBJ2-4, with D perhaps matching TRBD1 or TRBD2 (5 bases each). The germline V gene encodes CDR1 SGHAT and CDR2 FQNNGV. The CDR3 consists of 14 residues. Between the trimmed V and J ends, which lost 1 base and 13 bases, there was a span of 17 bases. CDR3: CASSLVAGTVGQYF. The CDR3 nucleotides are TGTGCCAGCAGCTTAGTTGCAGGGACGGTCGGGCAGTACTTC.

This rearrangement joins TRBV7-2 to TRBJ1-2; no clear D gene. The V gene's germline CDR1 is SGHTA and CDR2 FQGNSA. V lost 5 bases, J lost 8 bases, and 12 bases lay in between. This CDR3 has 12 amino acids. The CDR3 region is CASSQYDWGYTF. The CDR3 DNA reads as TGTGCCAGCAGCCAATACGACTGGGGCTACACCTTC.